This T cell receptor beta chain was profiled in a study of cytomegalovirus exposure and HLA in healthy donors. Generated by immunoSEQ multiplex PCR, the TCRdb table keeps only in-frame clones and is missing some. There are 65,000 to 80,000 clones in the sample; about 93% occur only once, and 1.5% to 2% lies in the top ten. Germline values: CDR1 SNHLY, CDR2 FYNNEI. The CDR3 has 15 residues. J lost 0 bases, V lost 4 bases, and 2 bases had no gene match. About this clone itself: Its specificity is unknown.

Overall study results and limits: The CMV antigen specificity of a few CMV-associated chains was confirmed through in vitro analysis. Listed as cytomegalovirus-associated were 170 or so TCR beta chains.

This chain joins TRBV2 and TRBJ2-1, with TRBD2 identical over 8 bases. The receptor was isolated from a woman between 18 and 30 years old in good health and CMV-seropositive. The sample comprised PBMCs. CDR3: CASSASGSSYNEQFF. The CDR3 DNA reads as TGTGCCAGCAGTGCCAGCGGGAGCTCCTACAATGAGCAGTTCTTC.